This TCR beta chain was obtained from a study of blood T cell repertoires in COVID-19. Study-wide background: The origin of the acute and convalescent COVID-19 samples was the United States, Italy and Spain. The analysed material was cDNA or gDNA that came from T cells, B-cell-depleted T cells, or PBMCs.

This CDR3 region has 13 residues. Deletions cut 5 bases from V and 0 bases from J, with 8 bases between. Under the authors' procedure: Counts of nucleated cells, estimated from reference gene primer amplification, were obtained. Libraries were prepared by immunoSEQ multiplex PCR; TCRdb keeps only in-frame clonotypes and omits some of them. V, J and clone size are those of that table, while D and trimming were read from the DNA. The table lists roughly 150,000 clones, about 84% of them singletons. V gene TRBV12-3 or TRBV12-4 combines with J gene TRBJ2-7; D may be TRBD1 (6 bases). Sequencing was performed on peripheral blood. The origin of this receptor is a woman between 45 and 60 years old with acute or convalescent COVID-19. The CDR3 spells CASSGTFSYEQYF. The CDR3 DNA reads as TGTGCCAGCAGTGGGACATTCTCCTACGAGCAGTACTTC.